The 14 T cell receptor beta chains reported below all come from one sample, sequenced in a study of blood T cell repertoires in COVID-19. The method was immunoSEQ multiplex PCR; TCRdb's version includes in-frame clones alone and lacks a portion of them. The repertoire holds some 160,000 clones, with 70% to 90% as singletons. Source material: peripheral blood. These receptors were collected from a woman older than 75 with COVID-19, enrolled during active disease.

The chain has TRBV5-6 and TRBJ1-2, with 7 bases lining up with TRBD1. This CDR3 region has 15 residues. Germline loops: CDR1 SGHDT, CDR2 YYEEEE. V shed 0 bases and J 3 bases; nucleotides not matched to a gene: 5. CDR3 loop: CASSLDATGYYGYTF. Written as DNA, the CDR3 is TGTGCCAGCAGCTTGGATGCGACAGGGTACTATGGCTACACCTTC.

The count of this clone is one. The chain joins TRBV12-5 to TRBJ2-1; D might be TRBD2 (5 bases). The germline V gene encodes CDR1 LGHNT and CDR2 FRNRAP. Trimming shortened V by 5 bases and J by 2 bases, and 13 bases separated the two germline ends. This CDR3 has 15 residues. CDR3 in amino acids: CASGGPRGAYNEQFF. The CDR3 DNA follows: TGTGCTAGTGGTGGGCCCCGGGGAGCCTACAATGAGCAGTTCTTC.

This chain joins TRBV5-1 and TRBJ2-3; TRBD1 agrees at 8 bases. There are 19 residues in the CDR3. J lost 6 bases, V lost 4 bases, and 22 bases had no gene match. Germline loops: CDR1 SGHRS, CDR2 YFSETQ. The CDR3 sequence: CASSPGQGHQGPRRDTQYF. CDR3 in DNA: TGCGCCAGCAGCCCCGGACAGGGCCACCAGGGACCAAGAAGGGATACGCAGTATTTT.

The chain links TRBV6-1 to TRBJ1-3; D remains ambiguous. The CDR3 consists of 14 residues. V lost 2 bases, J lost 7 bases, and 12 bases lay in between. Germline CDR1 and CDR2: MNHNS and SASEGT. CDR3 coding DNA: TGTGCCAGCAGTGAAATCGAGTTTTGGAACACCATATATTTT. Its protein is CASSEIEFWNTIYF.

This chain links TRBV12-3 or TRBV12-4 with TRBJ1-3; D not resolved. V shed 4 bases and J shed 0 bases, with 4 bases lying between them. The CDR3 is 13 amino acids. This chain's CDR3 is CASSSSSGNTIYF. In DNA, the CDR3 is TGTGCCAGCAGTTCGAGCTCTGGAAACACCATATATTTT.

This clone was detected only a few times. This chain joins TRBV21-1 and TRBJ2-4; the D segment call TRBD1 is taken from the table without a DNA check. TRBV21-1 is a documented pseudogene. There are 10 residues in the CDR3. The CDR3 loop reads CGAAKNIQYF. In DNA form, the CDR3 reads TGTGGGGCCGCCAAAAACATTCAGTACTTC.

The chain has TRBV15 and TRBJ2-1; a possible D gene is TRBD1 (5 bases). CDR1 and CDR2 from the germline V gene are LNHNV and YYDKDF (reference sequence). The CDR3 runs 13 residues. Trimming took 4 bases from V and 7 from J, leaving 11 bases between them. The CDR3 nucleotides read TGTGCCACCAGCAAATATGGGGCGAATGAGCAGTTCTTC. Its protein is CATSKYGANEQFF.

The chain employs TRBV10-3 and TRBJ1-2, with D possibly matching TRBD1 (5 bases). CDR1 ENHRY and CDR2 SYGVKD come from the germline V gene. This CDR3 contains 17 residues. V lost 2 bases to trimming and J lost 0 bases, with 16 bases between them. For the CDR3, the DNA is TGTGCCATCAGTGAGCCGAGCCGGGGGTCAGCTAACTATGGCTACACCTTC. Translation gives CAISEPSRGSANYGYTF.

The chain combines TRBV11-2 with TRBJ2-2, with 7 bases lining up with TRBD1. With V trimmed by 0 bases and J by 5 bases, 0 bases remained unmatched. The CDR3 runs to 14 residues. From germline, CDR1 is SGHAT and CDR2 FQNNGV. CDR3 sequence: CASSLDRGTGELFF. The CDR3 nucleotides are TGTGCCAGCAGCTTAGACAGGGGGACCGGGGAGCTGTTTTTT.

The gene calls are TRBV7-8 and TRBJ1-2; TRBD1 aligns across 10 bases. The CDR3 is 14 amino acids. The V gene's germline CDR1 is SGHVS and CDR2 FQNEAQ. The V gene end was trimmed by 3 bases and the J gene end by 7 bases; junction bases not matched to a gene: 5. This CDR3 is CASSFRDRGPGYTF. For the CDR3, the DNA is TGTGCCAGCAGCTTTCGCGACAGGGGGCCTGGCTACACCTTC.

V and J are TRBV6-6 and TRBJ2-2, with TRBD2 as a possible D gene (5 bases). This CDR3 spans 13 amino acids. Germline CDR1 and CDR2: MNHNY and SVGAGI (reference sequence). Trimming pared 7 bases from V and 4 bases from J, leaving 10 bases between. The CDR3 DNA reads as TGTGCCAGCACAAAGGCGGGCACCGGGGAGCTGTTTTTT. Encoded protein: CASTKAGTGELFF.

The rearrangement joins TRBV23-1 to TRBJ1-1; 9 nucleotides agree with TRBD1. TRBV23-1 is given ORF status, its function remaining uncertain. The CDR3 totals 16 residues. V was pared by 2 bases and J by 2 bases, with 6 bases of the junction left unmatched. In nucleotides, the CDR3 is TGCGCCAGCAGTCAACCTCGGGACAGGGACAACACTGAAGCTTTCTTT. It yields the protein CASSQPRDRDNTEAFF.

This clone was counted a few times. This chain connects TRBV4-1 to TRBJ1-1; no definite D call. The CDR3 consists of 12 residues. Trimming took off 2 bases at V and 8 bases at J, with 9 bases between the two ends. CDR1 is MGHRA, CDR2 YSYEKL, per germline. The CDR3 here is CASSQPREEAFF. Here the CDR3 DNA reads TGCGCCAGCAGCCAACCGCGGGAAGAAGCTTTCTTT.

The V call is TRBV6-6, the J call TRBJ1-1; tentatively, D is TRBD1 (5 bases). With 6 bases removed from V and 2 bases from J, the gap between germline ends came to 13 bases. CDR3 length equals 14 residues. Germline CDR1 is MNHNY and CDR2 is SVGAGI (reference sequence). CDR3 protein: CASRFPGSNTEAFF. In DNA form, the CDR3 reads TGTGCCAGCAGGTTCCCAGGGTCAAACACTGAAGCTTTCTTT.